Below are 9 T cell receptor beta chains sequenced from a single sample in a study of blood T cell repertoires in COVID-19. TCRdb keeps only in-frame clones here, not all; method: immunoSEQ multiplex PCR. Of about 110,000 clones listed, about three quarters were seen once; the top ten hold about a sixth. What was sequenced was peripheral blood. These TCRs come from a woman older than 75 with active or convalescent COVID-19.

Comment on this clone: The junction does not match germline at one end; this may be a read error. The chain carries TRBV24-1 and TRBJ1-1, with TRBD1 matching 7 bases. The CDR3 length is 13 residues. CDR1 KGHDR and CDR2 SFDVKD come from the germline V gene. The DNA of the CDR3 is TGTGCCACCAGTGATTTAAGGGGGCAGATGTTTGTCTTT. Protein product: CATSDLRGQMFVF.

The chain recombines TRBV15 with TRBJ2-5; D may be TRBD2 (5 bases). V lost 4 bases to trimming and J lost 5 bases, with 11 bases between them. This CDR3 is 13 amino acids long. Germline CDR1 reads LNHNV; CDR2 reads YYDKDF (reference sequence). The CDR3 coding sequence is TGTGCCACCAGCAAGAGGGTTCAGGAGACCCAGTACTTC. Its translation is CATSKRVQETQYF.

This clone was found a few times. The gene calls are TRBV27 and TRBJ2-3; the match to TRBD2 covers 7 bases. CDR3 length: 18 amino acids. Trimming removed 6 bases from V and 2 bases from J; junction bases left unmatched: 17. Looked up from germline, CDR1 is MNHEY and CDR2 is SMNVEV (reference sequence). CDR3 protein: CASSTVRTSRRITDTQYF. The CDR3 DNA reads TGTGCCAGCAGCACCGTCCGGACTAGTAGGAGGATCACAGATACGCAGTATTTT.

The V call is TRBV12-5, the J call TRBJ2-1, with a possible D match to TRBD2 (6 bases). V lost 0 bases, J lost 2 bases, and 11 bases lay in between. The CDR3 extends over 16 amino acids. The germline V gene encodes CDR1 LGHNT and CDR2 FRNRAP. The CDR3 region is CASGLVIAGPYNEQFF. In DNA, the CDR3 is TGTGCTAGTGGTTTGGTTATTGCGGGACCCTACAATGAGCAGTTCTTC.

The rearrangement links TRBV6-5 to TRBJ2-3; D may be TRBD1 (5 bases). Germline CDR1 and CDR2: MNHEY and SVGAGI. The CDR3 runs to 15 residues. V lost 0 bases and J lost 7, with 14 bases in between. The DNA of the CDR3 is TGTGCCAGCAGTTACTCCGTAGGCAGGGTTAATACGCAGTATTTT. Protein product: CASSYSVGRVNTQYF.

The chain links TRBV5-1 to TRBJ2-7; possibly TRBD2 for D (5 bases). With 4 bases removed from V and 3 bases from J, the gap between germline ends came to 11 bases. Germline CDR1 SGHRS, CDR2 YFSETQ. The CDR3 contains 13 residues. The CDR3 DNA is TGCGCCAGCAGCCCTGGACTTTTCTACGAGCAGTACTTC. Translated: CASSPGLFYEQYF.

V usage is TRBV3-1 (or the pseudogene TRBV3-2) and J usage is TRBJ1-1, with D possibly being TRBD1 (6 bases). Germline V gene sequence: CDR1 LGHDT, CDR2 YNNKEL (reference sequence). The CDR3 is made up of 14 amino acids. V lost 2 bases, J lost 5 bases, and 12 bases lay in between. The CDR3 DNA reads TGTGCCAGCAGCCAATCATGGGGGCGGACTGAAGCTTTCTTT. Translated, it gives CASSQSWGRTEAFF.

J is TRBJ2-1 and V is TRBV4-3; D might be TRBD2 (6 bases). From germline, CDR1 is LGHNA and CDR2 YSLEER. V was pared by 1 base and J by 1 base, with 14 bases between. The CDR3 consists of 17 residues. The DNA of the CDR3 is TGCGCCAGCAGCCAAGGGATAGGGCGGGGATCCTACAATGAGCAGTTCTTC. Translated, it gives CASSQGIGRGSYNEQFF.

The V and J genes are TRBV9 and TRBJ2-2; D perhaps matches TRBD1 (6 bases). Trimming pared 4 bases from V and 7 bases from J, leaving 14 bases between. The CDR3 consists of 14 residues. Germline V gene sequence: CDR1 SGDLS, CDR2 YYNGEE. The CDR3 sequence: CASSLRGWSGELFF. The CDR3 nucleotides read TGTGCCAGCAGCCTCAGGGGCTGGAGCGGGGAGCTGTTTTTT.